The 14 T cell receptor beta chains listed next were all sequenced from one sample in a study of blood T cell repertoires in COVID-19. Sequencing used immunoSEQ multiplex PCR; TCRdb keeps in-frame clones, though not all of them. The data contain 190,000 or so clones, around 85% of them singletons. Material: peripheral blood. The source of these receptors is a woman aged 70 to 79 with acute or convalescent COVID-19.

The chain is built from TRBV7-2 and TRBJ1-3; possible D gene TRBD1, 6 bases. CDR3 length equals 16 residues. V lost 3 bases to trimming and J lost 0 bases, with 12 bases between them. The germline gives CDR1 SGHTA, CDR2 FQGNSA. As DNA, the CDR3 is TGTGCCAGCAGCTTTAACAGGGTCAGCTCTGGAAACACCATATATTTT. This translates into CASSFNRVSSGNTIYF.

This chain links TRBV6-6 with TRBJ1-1; no clear D. Trimming cost V 8 bases and J 0 bases, with 7 bases left between them. The germline CDR1 and CDR2 sequences are MNHNY and SVGAGI (reference sequence). The CDR3 has 12 amino acids. This CDR3 is CASWRMNTEAFF. The DNA for the CDR3 is TGTGCCAGCTGGAGAATGAACACTGAAGCTTTCTTT.

CDR3 in DNA: TGTGCCAGCAGCACCCACGCGGGGGTCGTGACTGAAGCTTTCTTT. Its translation: CASSTHAGVVTEAFF. The J gene is TRBJ1-1, the V gene TRBV7-2, with a tentative D call TRBD1 (5 bases). V was shortened by 5 bases and J by 5 bases, with 18 bases between the two germline ends. CDR1 and CDR2 from the germline V gene are SGHTA and FQGNSA. This CDR3 is built from 15 residues.

The chain recombines TRBV6-2 or TRBV6-3 with TRBJ2-7, with D hard to call. The CDR3 is 12 amino acids. The V end lost 6 bases, the J end lost 3 bases, and 9 bases lay between the germline ends. Germline CDR1 reads MNHEY; CDR2 reads SVGEGT. This CDR3 reads CASSRQGYEQYF. As DNA, the CDR3 is TGTGCCAGCAGCAGACAAGGCTACGAGCAGTACTTC.

In its sample, this clone was seen a few times. The chain couples TRBV19 to TRBJ2-6; 12 bases are shared with TRBD2. Germline lookup yields CDR1 LNHDA and CDR2 SQIVND (reference sequence). The CDR3 totals 17 residues. V trimming: 5 bases; J trimming: 3 bases; junction bases outside the gene matches: 5. The CDR3 region is CASSPSGRASGANVLTF. The DNA for the CDR3 is TGTGCCAGTAGTCCTAGCGGGAGGGCCAGTGGGGCCAACGTCCTGACTTTC.

The chain combines TRBV5-6 with TRBJ1-5; TRBD1 is a possible D gene (6 bases). Per the germline V gene, CDR1 is SGHDT and CDR2 is YYEEEE. This CDR3 has 15 residues. Trimming removed 2 bases from V and 6 bases from J, with 15 bases in between. CDR3 in amino acids: CASSFRGGFGQPQHF. For the CDR3, the DNA is TGTGCCAGCAGCTTTAGGGGGGGCTTTGGTCAGCCCCAGCATTTT.

The chain is built from TRBV12-3 or TRBV12-4 and TRBJ2-7; D is unclear. Trimming took off 6 bases at V and 4 bases at J, with 7 bases between the two ends. CDR3 length: 11 residues. CDR3 loop: CASSLTYEQYF. The CDR3 DNA follows: TGTGCCAGCAGCCTAACGTACGAGCAGTACTTC.

The V and J genes are TRBV12-3 or TRBV12-4 and TRBJ1-1; tentatively, D is TRBD1 (5 bases). Trimming took off 3 bases at V and 8 bases at J, with 7 bases between the two ends. This CDR3 is built from 11 residues. CDR3 in amino acids: CASSFGGEAFF. The DNA of the CDR3 is TGTGCCAGCAGTTTTGGGGGGGAAGCTTTCTTT.

This clone appeared a single time. V usage is TRBV29-1 and J usage is TRBJ2-2; D unresolved. The CDR3 spans 13 residues. In germline, CDR1 is SQVTM, CDR2 ANQGSEA. V was cut by 4 bases and J by 3 bases, with 9 bases left in between. CDR3: CSVVTGYTGELFF. CDR3 bases: TGCAGCGTTGTGACGGGTTACACCGGGGAGCTGTTTTTT.

The genes are TRBV19 and TRBJ1-5; tentatively, D is TRBD1 (5 bases). Trimming stripped 3 bases from V and 6 bases from J, with 18 bases between. In germline, CDR1 is LNHDA, CDR2 SQIVND (reference sequence). The CDR3 is 16 residues long. The CDR3 protein is CASSIRGVGVSQPQHF. Here the CDR3 DNA reads TGTGCCAGTAGTATTCGGGGGGTCGGAGTAAGTCAGCCCCAGCATTTT.

The V gene is TRBV5-1, the J gene TRBJ2-1, with D perhaps matching TRBD1 (6 bases). This CDR3 spans 13 amino acids. Germline lookup yields CDR1 SGHRS and CDR2 YFSETQ. Trimming stripped 5 bases from V and 6 bases from J, with 12 bases between. The CDR3 is CASRPGQINEQFF. The CDR3 DNA follows: TGCGCCAGCAGACCCGGACAGATCAATGAGCAGTTCTTC.

The chain combines TRBV11-2 with TRBJ2-5; the D gene is possibly TRBD2 (6 bases). Germline lookup yields CDR1 SGHAT and CDR2 FQNNGV. Trimming took off 4 bases at V and 3 bases at J, with 21 bases between the two ends. The CDR3 runs to 17 residues. The CDR3 loop is CASSSQGGVGRKETQYF. Written as DNA, the CDR3 is TGTGCCAGCAGCTCACAAGGTGGGGTGGGGAGGAAAGAGACCCAGTACTTC.

This clone is a singleton in its sample. The chain recombines TRBV6-1 with TRBJ1-1, with D tentatively TRBD1 (6 bases). Trimming shortened V by 2 bases and J by 10 bases, and 20 bases separated the two germline ends. CDR1 and CDR2 (germline): MNHNS, SASEGT. CDR3 length: 15 amino acids. CDR3 nucleotides: TGTGCCAGCAGTGAATCACAGGGCCCCCAAACGACAGCTTTCTTT. Its protein product is CASSESQGPQTTAFF.

J is TRBJ1-1 and V is TRBV29-1; D gene unclear. CDR1 is SQVTM and CDR2 is ANQGSEA in the germline V gene. V lost 4 bases to trimming and J lost 0 bases, with 12 bases between them. The CDR3 is 14 amino acids. This CDR3 reads CSVVGRLMNTEAFF. The CDR3 DNA reads as TGCAGCGTTGTAGGGAGGCTCATGAACACTGAAGCTTTCTTT.